This TCR beta chain was captured by sequencing in a study of early T cells in non-severe SARS-CoV-2 infection. TCRdb analysed the 5' RACE reads with MiXCR anew, one entry per CDR3 protein. The sample yields 35,000 to 40,000 distinct CDR3 sequences, around 5% seen once. The germline V gene has CDR1 SNHLY and CDR2 FYNNEI. The CDR3 spans 15 residues. V lost 5 bases to trimming and J lost 9 bases, with 20 bases between them. This clonotype was counted many times. This receptor was taken from an adult who was a healthcare worker with PCR-confirmed SARS-CoV-2 infection or an uninfected control (not recorded which). The rearrangement joins TRBV2 to TRBJ2-1, with D maybe TRBD1 (6 bases). Source material: whole blood. As DNA, the CDR3 is TGTGCCAGCAGTTCTGGGCAGGGGACAATGAGTGAGCAGTTCTTC. Protein sequence: CASSSGQGTMSEQFF.